This TCR beta chain was captured in a study of T cells in Graves' hyperthyroidism and ophthalmopathy. Study at large: The blood sample was taken at first diagnosis, before treatment began.

It was RNA transcripts that yielded the amplified TCR beta CDR3 regions. An initial round of RT-PCR targeting the TCR CDR3 relied on the HTBI primer set. TCRdb redid the calling of the multiplex PCR reads with MiXCR, one entry per CDR3 protein. Among fewer than 600,000 distinct CDR3 sequences listed, 13% to 15% were seen once. Patients between 18 and 65 years old had hyperthyroidism, newly diagnosed and lasting under 2 months. Diagnoses were made from clinical symptoms, serum measures (thyroxine and TRAb), thyroid ultrasound and orbital computed tomography. Extraction of PBMCs used under 13 ml of fresh peripheral blood. The CDR3 loop spans 13 amino acids. V lost 6 bases and J lost 5; bases outside the gene matches: 3.

The specimen was blood. This clonotype was sampled from a woman aged 40 to 49 with Graves' hyperthyroidism. The V and J genes are TRBV12-3 or TRBV12-4 and TRBJ2-2; 7 positions match TRBD1. The chain's CDR3 is CASSHRGTGELFF. The CDR3 bases are TGTGCCAGCAGCCACAGGGGTACCGGGGAGCTGTTTTTT.